This T cell receptor beta chain comes out of a study of OX40 agonist ivuxolimab in advanced cancers. Turning to the study itself: Ivuxolimab, an antibody that agonizes OX40 (CD134), was administered to the patients. One hepatocellular carcinoma and a couple of cutaneous melanoma patients partially responded. Of mixed ages from roughly 23 to 80 and averaging roughly 64 years, the group was around 78% male. Study-level results: Clonal expansion in partial responders at 0.1-3.0 mg/kg ranked among the lowest.

With respect to this clone: Its matching antigen is unknown.

Using immunoSEQ multiplex PCR, the repertoire was profiled, and TCRdb retains in-frame clones only, with some absent. The sample shows tens of thousands of clones, 65% to 90% of them seen only once. This sequence originates from an adult with an advanced solid tumor such as melanoma, head and neck, liver or kidney cancer. Sequencing used CD4+ or CD8+ T cells sorted from blood, obtained in a trial of the OX40 agonist ivuxolimab.

The CDR3 spells CASSPRGDQPQHF. In nucleotides, the CDR3 is TGCGCCAGCAGCCCCAGGGGAGATCAGCCCCAGCATTTT. The J gene is TRBJ1-5, the V gene TRBV4-1; the D gene is possibly TRBD1 (6 bases). The V and J ends lost 4 bases and 5 bases respectively, with 9 bases between them. Germline CDR1 and CDR2: MGHRA and YSYEKL. The CDR3 is 13 residues long.